This entry is about one TCR beta chain. Its antigen is undetermined. Germline V gives CDR1 MNHEY, CDR2 SVGAGI. The CDR3 totals 13 residues. The V gene lost 4 bases and the J gene lost 4 bases, with 10 bases spanning the gap. The sample belongs to a study of CD4+ T cells in melanoma. Study-level findings and limits: In melanoma, neoantigen-specific CD4+ T cells reportedly differed in differentiation state. CD8+ T cell, macrophage and B cell function reportedly correlated with neoantigen-specific CD4+ T cells.

Sequencing was performed with immunoSEQ multiplex PCR; in TCRdb, only in-frame clones are kept and a portion is missing. The table includes 50,000 to 60,000 clones, nearly 70% detected once. Sequenced sample: tumor tissue. This sequence originates from a human donor with melanoma. The chain uses TRBV6-5 and TRBJ1-2, with D perhaps TRBD1 (5 bases). CDR3 sequence reads: CASSSVGGYGYTF. Here the CDR3 DNA reads TGTGCCAGCAGTTCCGTCGGGGGCTATGGCTACACCTTC.